This is a list of T cell receptor beta chains from one sample in a study of blood T cell repertoires in COVID-19. Libraries were prepared by immunoSEQ multiplex PCR; TCRdb keeps only in-frame clonotypes and omits some of them. The table shows 90,000 or so clones, with about 76% occurring only once. What was sequenced was peripheral blood. The receptors here all came from a human donor in a cohort sampled during active COVID-19. Both conserved end residues are part of each CDR3. D genes are given only for firm matches. Where a row states a size, it is once, few, many or the class of an expanded clone; other rows omit it.

clone size: .
J gene: TRBJ1-1
D gene: .
V gene: TRBV2
CDR3 DNA: TGTGCCAGCAAGCCCAACCGGGGGTGGGGGAACACTGAAGCTTTCTTT
CDR3 protein: CASKPNRGWGNTEAFF

clone size: .
J gene: TRBJ1-2
D gene: TRBD1
V gene: TRBV30
CDR3 DNA: TGTGCCTGGAAAAGGACAGGGACCTATGGCTACACCTTC
CDR3 protein: CAWKRTGTYGYTF

clone size: .
J gene: TRBJ1-5
D gene: TRBD1
V gene: TRBV4-1
CDR3 DNA: TGCGCCAGCAGCCCCCGACAGGGGAACAATCAGCCCCAGCATTTT
CDR3 protein: CASSPRQGNNQPQHF

clone size: .
J gene: TRBJ2-3
D gene: TRBD1
V gene: TRBV6-1
CDR3 DNA: TGTGCCAGCAGTGACCCCCGGGGCCCAGGGGGTACGCAGTATTTT
CDR3 protein: CASSDPRGPGGTQYF

clone size: .
J gene: TRBJ2-7
D gene: TRBD2
V gene: TRBV18
CDR3 DNA: TGTGCCAGCTCACCAGGGACTAGCACCTACGAGCAGTACTTC
CDR3 protein: CASSPGTSTYEQYF

clone size: .
J gene: TRBJ2-3
D gene: .
V gene: TRBV19
CDR3 DNA: TGTGCCAGTAGTAGATCTCGGGTCACAGATACGCAGTATTTT
CDR3 protein: CASSRSRVTDTQYF

clone size: once
J gene: TRBJ2-1
D gene: TRBD2
V gene: TRBV19
CDR3 DNA: TGTGCCAGTAGTATAGGTGGTCTAGCGGCTGAGCAGTTCTTC
CDR3 protein: CASSIGGLAAEQFF

clone size: few
J gene: TRBJ2-2
D gene: TRBD2
V gene: TRBV3-1/TRBV3-2
CDR3 DNA: TGTGCCAGCAGCCGGATACTAGCGGGACACACCGGGGAGCTGTTTTTT
CDR3 protein: CASSRILAGHTGELFF

clone size: .
J gene: TRBJ2-3
D gene: TRBD2
V gene: TRBV28
CDR3 DNA: TGTGCCAGCAGTTTTCAAGCGGGATTCACAGATACGCAGTATTTT
CDR3 protein: CASSFQAGFTDTQYF

clone size: .
J gene: TRBJ2-3
D gene: TRBD2
V gene: TRBV7-9
CDR3 DNA: TGTGCCAGCAGCCCAGGGACTAGCGGGAGCACAGATACGCAGTATTTT
CDR3 protein: CASSPGTSGSTDTQYF

clone size: .
J gene: TRBJ2-7
D gene: .
V gene: TRBV5-1
CDR3 DNA: TGCGCCAGCACCAACCAAGCCGGGGAGCAGTACTTC
CDR3 protein: CASTNQAGEQYF

clone size: few
J gene: TRBJ1-2
D gene: TRBD1
V gene: TRBV7-9
CDR3 DNA: TGTGCCAGCAGCGAACAGGGGCCACAGGGGGGCTACACCTTC
CDR3 protein: CASSEQGPQGGYTF

clone size: .
J gene: TRBJ1-1
D gene: .
V gene: TRBV7-2
CDR3 DNA: TGTGCCAGCAGCCCCGGGGTATTCACTGAAGCTTTCTTT
CDR3 protein: CASSPGVFTEAFF

clone size: .
J gene: TRBJ2-7
D gene: .
V gene: TRBV3-1/TRBV3-2
CDR3 DNA: TGTGCCAGCAGCCAAGATCAGTATGACGGAGCGACCTCCTACGAGCAGTACTTC
CDR3 protein: CASSQDQYDGATSYEQYF

clone size: .
J gene: TRBJ2-1
D gene: TRBD2
V gene: TRBV19
CDR3 DNA: TGTGCCAGTATCGGACCGGGAGGCCTCCCTGAGCAGTTCTTC
CDR3 protein: CASIGPGGLPEQFF

clone size: .
J gene: TRBJ2-7
D gene: TRBD1
V gene: TRBV7-9
CDR3 DNA: TGTGCCAGCAGCTTAGTCCCGGACAGGATCTCCTACGAGCAGTACTTC
CDR3 protein: CASSLVPDRISYEQYF